What follows are 14 T cell receptor beta chains derived from one specimen sequenced in a study of T cell changes during pregnancy in multiple sclerosis. Clones were read by immunoSEQ multiplex PCR, and TCRdb kept only the in-frame ones, dropping some. Of fewer than 90,000 clones listed, about 94% are singletons. Sequencing was performed on peripheral blood, taken after pregnancy. Receptors originate from a female donor in good health, enrolled as a control in a pregnancy study.

V is TRBV5-1 and J is TRBJ1-1, with D perhaps TRBD1 (5 bases). The length of the CDR3 is 14 residues. Per germline, CDR1 SGHRS and CDR2 YFSETQ. The V gene lost 4 bases and the J gene lost 3 bases, with 13 bases spanning the gap. DNA of the CDR3: TGCGCCAGCAGCGACACTGGGGCGTACACTGAAGCTTTCTTT. Its translation is CASSDTGAYTEAFF.

The chain employs TRBV7-6 and TRBJ2-2; 8 bases are shared with TRBD1. Germline CDR1 reads SGHVS; CDR2 reads FNYEAQ. CDR3 length: 15 residues. The V gene end was trimmed by 4 bases and the J gene end by 7 bases; junction bases not matched to a gene: 8. CDR3 in DNA: TGTGCCAGCAGCTCAGACAGGGGAGGTATCGGGGAGCTGTTTTTT. This encodes CASSSDRGGIGELFF.

The chain carries TRBV29-1 and TRBJ2-1; 7 bases line up with TRBD2. The CDR3 is made up of 16 amino acids. V lost 0 bases, J lost 0 bases, and 5 bases stayed unmatched. The germline CDR1 and CDR2 sequences are SQVTM and ANQGSEA. The CDR3 nucleotides are TGCAGCGTTGAAGAAGGGCTAGCGGACTCCTACAATGAGCAGTTCTTC. Translation: CSVEEGLADSYNEQFF.

This chain links TRBV5-1 with TRBJ2-2; no clear D. Germline V gene lookup returns CDR1 SGHRS and CDR2 YFSETQ. The CDR3 is 16 amino acids. Trimming took off 0 bases at V and 1 base at J, with 10 bases between the two ends. CDR3 region: CASSLVEARNTGELFF. In DNA form, the CDR3 reads TGCGCCAGCAGCTTGGTAGAGGCGAGGAACACCGGGGAGCTGTTTTTT.

This chain uses TRBV5-1 with TRBJ2-7; 8 nucleotides line up with TRBD1. Trimming took 4 bases from V and 1 from J; bases not matched to a gene: 7. The CDR3 runs 15 residues. Germline CDR1 is SGHRS and CDR2 is YFSETQ. DNA of the CDR3: TGCGCCAGCAGCCTCCGGGACAGGACATCCTACGAGCAGTACTTC. This encodes CASSLRDRTSYEQYF.

The chain has TRBV12-5 and TRBJ1-2, with no clear D. CDR1 is LGHNT, CDR2 FRNRAP, per germline. The germline V and J ends were trimmed by 0 bases and 4 bases, with 6 bases remaining between them. The CDR3 extends over 13 amino acids. CDR3 amino acids: CASGLVATYGYTF. CDR3 bases: TGTGCTAGTGGTTTGGTAGCCACCTATGGCTACACCTTC. Supplemented by reference TRBV12-5 and TRBJ1-2, the full variable domain reads DARVTQTPRHKVTEMGQEVTMRCQPILGHNTVFWYRQTMMQGLELLAYFRNRAPLDDSGMPKDRFSAEMPDATLATLKIQPSEPRDSAVYFCASGLVATYGYTFGSGTRLTVV.

The chain joins TRBV7-9 to TRBJ2-2, with 7 nucleotides matching TRBD1. Germline V gives CDR1 SEHNR, CDR2 FQNEAQ (reference sequence). V gave up 5 bases and J gave up 4 bases; unmatched junction bases: 10. The CDR3 sequence is 16 residues long. The CDR3 sequence: CASSPRTGSVTGELFF. The CDR3 nucleotides are TGTGCCAGCAGCCCCCGGACAGGTTCGGTCACCGGGGAGCTGTTTTTT.

The rearrangement links TRBV28 to TRBJ2-5, with D possibly matching TRBD2 (7 bases). The CDR3 spans 15 residues. V was cut by 2 bases and J by 2 bases, with 12 bases left in between. Germline V CDR1 and CDR2: MDHEN, SYDVKM. The CDR3 sequence is CASSLGRGLQETQYF. CDR3 nucleotides: TGTGCCAGCAGTTTAGGGCGGGGGCTACAAGAGACCCAGTACTTC.

The genes are TRBV28 and TRBJ1-3, with D uncertain. Trimming pared 6 bases from V and 0 bases from J, leaving 12 bases between. The CDR3 has 15 residues. CDR1 is MDHEN, CDR2 SYDVKM, per germline. CDR3 residues: CASSDRSLSGNTIYF. CDR3 nucleotide sequence: TGTGCCAGCAGCGATAGATCGCTCTCTGGAAACACCATATATTTT.

The chain has TRBV6-1 and TRBJ1-5, with a tentative D call TRBD1 (5 bases). The CDR3 is 14 residues long. Germline V gives CDR1 MNHNS, CDR2 SASEGT. Deletions cut 1 base from V and 7 bases from J, with 11 bases between. The CDR3 DNA is TGTGCCAGCAGTGAAGGGGGGGGGTACCAGCCCCAGCATTTT. As protein: CASSEGGGYQPQHF.

The chain joins TRBV5-6 to TRBJ2-7, with 7 bases matching TRBD2. The V gene end was trimmed by 0 bases and the J gene end by 1 base; junction bases not matched to a gene: 13. The CDR3 has 18 residues. Germline-derived CDR1 and CDR2 are SGHDT and YYEEEE. The chain's CDR3 is CASSLVITSAGRSYEQYF. CDR3 coding DNA: TGTGCCAGCAGCTTGGTTATAACTAGCGCGGGACGTTCCTACGAGCAGTACTTC.

The gene calls are TRBV29-1 and TRBJ2-7, with 8 bases that match TRBD2. In germline, CDR1 is SQVTM, CDR2 ANQGSEA. The CDR3 contains 16 residues. Trimming cost V 1 base and J 4 bases; bases outside gene matches: 12. The CDR3 DNA sequence: TGCAGCGTTGAAGGTCTCGGGACTAGTATGGATTACGAGCAGTACTTC. Protein product: CSVEGLGTSMDYEQYF.

The gene calls are TRBV12-5 and TRBJ2-5, with 8 bases fitting TRBD1. Germline-derived CDR1 and CDR2 are LGHNT and FRNRAP. The CDR3 loop spans 15 amino acids. V trimming: 5 bases; J trimming: 5 bases; junction bases outside the gene matches: 10. For the CDR3, the DNA is TGTGCTAGTGGTGGGGGGCAGGGGGCGCGTGAGACCCAGTACTTC. Protein sequence: CASGGGQGARETQYF.

V is TRBV5-1 and J is TRBJ2-7; TRBD2 aligns across 10 bases. Germline CDR1 and CDR2: SGHRS and YFSETQ. The CDR3 is 14 residues long. The trim removed 2 bases at V and 1 base at J, leaving 0 bases unmatched. CDR3 DNA sequence: TGCGCCAGCAGCTTTAGCGGGGGGTCCTACGAGCAGTACTTC. This gives the protein CASSFSGGSYEQYF.